Below, 15 T cell receptor beta chains from the same sample are listed, as sequenced in a study of blood T cell repertoires in COVID-19 (TCRdb year 2020). Library preparation was by the immunoSEQ multiplex PCR assay. TCRdb took this table from immuneACCESS and kept in-frame rearrangements with V and J called. Such tables lack part of the clones; where checked against another copy, unresolved V genes explain under half of the gap, and the rest is unexplained. Present in this sample are 100,000 to 150,000 clones, around nine tenths of which were seen just once. The top ten clonotypes cover around 2.1% of the sample. What was sequenced was peripheral blood. These receptors were obtained from a man in his fifties with COVID-19, enrolled during active disease.

The rearrangement uses TRBV7-2 and TRBJ2-1; D is uncertain. CDR1 is SGHTA and CDR2 is FQGNSA in the germline V gene. V was pared by 2 bases and J by 8 bases, with 7 bases between. The length of the CDR3 is 12 residues. CDR3 residues: CASSLYTDEQFF. CDR3 coding DNA: TGTGCCAGCAGCTTATATACGGATGAGCAGTTCTTC.

The chain is built from TRBV18 and TRBJ1-1; TRBD1 matches at 7 bases. V shed 6 bases and J 8 bases; nucleotides not matched to a gene: 9. Germline assignment: CDR1 KGHSH and CDR2 LQKENI. This CDR3 has 13 amino acids. The CDR3 DNA reads as TGTGCCAGCTCGCCTAAACCGGGACAGGAAGCTTTCTTT. This codes for CASSPKPGQEAFF.

The rearrangement links TRBV3-1 (or the pseudogene TRBV3-2) to TRBJ2-3, with TRBD2 identical over 13 bases. Trimming at V came to 4 bases and at J to 2 bases, leaving 6 bases not matched to a gene. This CDR3 has 17 amino acids. CDR1 and CDR2 from the germline V gene are LGHDT and YNNKEL (reference sequence). This CDR3 is CASSPRTSGGPTDTQYF. The DNA of the CDR3 is TGTGCCAGCAGCCCTCGGACTAGCGGGGGCCCCACAGATACGCAGTATTTT.

The rearrangement joins TRBV5-1 to TRBJ2-1; 9 nucleotides agree with TRBD1. This CDR3 comprises 16 residues. CDR1 is SGHRS and CDR2 is YFSETQ in the germline V gene. The junction had 10 bases not matched to a gene; V was cut back by 0 bases and J by 9 bases. The CDR3 bases are TGCGCCAGCAGCTTGGTCGGGACAGGGTCCTTCGTTGAGCAGTTCTTC. Translating it yields CASSLVGTGSFVEQFF.

This chain links TRBV14 with TRBJ1-6; D remains unclear. CDR3 length: 14 residues. The V and J ends lost 5 bases and 6 bases respectively, with 11 bases between them. CDR1 and CDR2 (germline): SGHDN, FVKESK. CDR3 nucleotide sequence: TGTGCCAGCAGCTCCGAGGCCCCTAATTCACCCCTCCACTTT. Residues: CASSSEAPNSPLHF.

CDR3 residues: CASIVQGDNEAFF. For the CDR3, the DNA is TGTGCCAGCATAGTACAGGGCGACAATGAAGCTTTCTTT. This rearrangement joins TRBV6-5 to TRBJ1-1, with D maybe TRBD1 (6 bases). The CDR3 is made up of 13 amino acids. In germline, CDR1 is MNHEY, CDR2 SVGAGI. V lost 7 bases and J 7 bases, leaving 16 bases between the germline ends.

V and J are TRBV5-1 and TRBJ1-1; D uncertain. The CDR3 covers 15 residues. Germline assignment: CDR1 SGHRS and CDR2 YFSETQ. V shed 1 base and J shed 0 bases, with 10 bases lying between them. CDR3 nucleotides: TGCGCCAGCAGCTTGAGAGTGGGCATGAACACTGAAGCTTTCTTT. Translated: CASSLRVGMNTEAFF.

This chain links TRBV13 with TRBJ2-5; 11 bases map to TRBD2. CDR1 is PRHDT, CDR2 FYEKMQ, per germline (reference sequence). After removal of 4 bases from V and 4 bases from J, the junction contained 2 bases not matched to a gene. The CDR3 is 14 residues long. In nucleotides, the CDR3 is TGTGCCAGCAGCTGGGGGACTAGCGGAGAGACCCAGTACTTC. Its translation is CASSWGTSGETQYF.

The chain uses TRBV30 and TRBJ2-7; perhaps TRBD1 as D (6 bases). From germline, CDR1 is GTSNPN and CDR2 SVGIG (reference sequence). The CDR3 is 16 residues long. V lost 3 bases to trimming and J lost 7 bases, with 25 bases between them. CDR3 bases: TGTGCCTGGAGGTTGACAGGTAGCTGGGGTTTGGGGGAGCAGTACTTC. Its translation is CAWRLTGSWGLGEQYF.

The J gene is TRBJ2-1, the V gene TRBV11-1; 14 bases align to TRBD2. The J segment lost 12 bases and the V segment lost 5 bases, leaving 9 bases of the junction unmatched. CDR3 length: 15 amino acids. Germline V gene sequence: CDR1 SGHAT, CDR2 FQDESV (reference sequence). The CDR3 loop reads CASSLGLAGGLGQFF. Written as DNA, the CDR3 is TGTGCCAGCAGCCTTGGACTAGCGGGAGGCTTAGGGCAGTTCTTC.

This rearrangement joins TRBV7-2 to TRBJ1-6; 11 bases align to TRBD1. This CDR3 has 14 residues. J was trimmed by 12 bases and V by 5 bases; bases with no gene match: 6. CDR1 and CDR2 from the germline V gene are SGHTA and FQGNSA. CDR3 DNA: TGTGCCAGCAGCCTTGGGACAGGGGGAGGACCCCTCCACTTT. Its protein product is CASSLGTGGGPLHF.

The chain combines TRBV18 with TRBJ2-5, with TRBD1 matching over 12 bases. Germline V gene data show CDR1 as KGHSH and CDR2 as LQKENI. The CDR3 contains 15 residues. The V and J ends lost 6 bases and 3 bases, in that order; junction bases with no gene match: 5. This CDR3 reads CASSAGTGGEETQYF. The CDR3 nucleotides are TGTGCCAGCTCGGCCGGGACAGGGGGCGAAGAGACCCAGTACTTC.

The chain combines TRBV28 with TRBJ2-5; 7 nucleotides match TRBD1. The CDR3 totals 16 residues. Germline CDR1 reads MDHEN; CDR2 reads SYDVKM. After removal of 4 bases from V and 5 bases from J, the junction contained 13 bases not matched to a gene. The CDR3 spells CASSSPVQGSGETQYF. The CDR3 nucleotides are TGTGCCAGCAGTTCCCCAGTACAGGGGTCGGGCGAGACCCAGTACTTC.

This chain joins TRBV28 and TRBJ2-1; no clear D. This CDR3 has 13 amino acids. Per germline, CDR1 MDHEN and CDR2 SYDVKM. V was pared by 6 bases and J by 5 bases, with 11 bases between. The CDR3 DNA is TGTGCCAGCAGCTCGCACCAGAACAATGAGCAGTTCTTC. Amino acid sequence: CASSSHQNNEQFF.

V is TRBV12-3 or TRBV12-4 and J is TRBJ1-1; D remains ambiguous. The ends were cut back, 5 bases at V and 1 base at J, with 8 bases in the middle. The CDR3 covers 13 residues. The CDR3 is CASSHRENTEAFF. CDR3 in DNA: TGTGCCAGCAGTCATCGGGAGAACACTGAAGCTTTCTTT.